The present entry profiles one T cell receptor (beta chain) with its context. This record belongs to a study of blood T cell repertoires in COVID-19. The data were produced by immunoSEQ multiplex PCR, yet TCRdb's version contains in-frame clones alone and is incomplete. The table has 70,000 or so clones, roughly 71% seen once. The CDR3 sequence is 16 residues long. With 4 bases removed from V and 4 bases from J, the gap between germline ends came to 20 bases. Germline CDR1 is SNHLY and CDR2 is FYNNEI. The rearrangement uses TRBV2 and TRBJ2-7; D is possibly TRBD1 (6 bases). This TCR derives from a man aged 55 to 70 with COVID-19, enrolled during active disease. Sequencing used peripheral blood. CDR3 in DNA: TGTGCCAGCAGTGGACGATGGGCAGGGGCGGGTTACGAGCAGTACTTC. It encodes CASSGRWAGAGYEQYF.